This TCR beta chain was retrieved from a study of beta chain features in type 1 diabetes. The overall study: Patients looked much like healthy donors when it came to age, gender and cell yields. Findings and limits, study-wide: A greater similarity of naive, central memory and Treg TCRB repertoires was seen among patients than among healthy donors. Reduced insertions and increased deletions marked VDJ junctions in type 1 diabetes patients. Type 1 diabetes patients had TCRB CDR3s that were shorter (moderately but significantly so) in all four CD4+ subsets.

Comment on this clone: Its specificity is not known.

Sorting based on CD45RO/CCR7/CD25/CD127/CD95/CD27 separated CD4+ naive, central memory, regulatory and stem cell-like memory cells. Expressed TCRB transcripts were sequenced, since all the RNA that had been isolated was reverse transcribed. Generated by immunoSEQ multiplex PCR, the TCRdb table keeps only in-frame clones and is missing some. The sample holds a few hundred thousand clones; about 12% are singletons and the top ten take 0.0085% to 0.012%. Sequenced: naive CD4+ T cells from blood. The sequence came from a woman between 18 and 29 years old with type 1 diabetes.

CDR3 protein: CASSREGAHGYTF. For the CDR3, the DNA is TGCGCCAGCAGCCGTGAGGGGGCGCATGGCTACACCTTC. The chain links TRBV5-1 to TRBJ1-2; TRBD1 aligns across 7 bases. The V and J ends lost 4 bases and 6 bases, in that order; junction bases with no gene match: 6. This CDR3 comprises 13 residues. The V gene's germline CDR1 is SGHRS and CDR2 YFSETQ.